What follows are 22 T cell receptor beta chains derived from one specimen sequenced in a study of control samples from healthy donors and cancer patients. The protocol was immunoSEQ multiplex PCR, while the TCRdb copy is restricted to in-frame clones and leaves out a portion. The sample has 150,000 or so clones, approximately 90% seen once. The sample comprised blood. The receptor set was obtained from a man aged 25 to 40 in good health.

The chain uses TRBV4-3 and TRBJ2-5; perhaps TRBD2 as D (6 bases). CDR3 length equals 15 residues. Germline values: CDR1 LGHNA, CDR2 YSLEER. Trimming shortened V by 4 bases and J by 5 bases, and 17 bases separated the two germline ends. CDR3 sequence reads: CASSLRLGIGETQYF. For the CDR3, the DNA is TGCGCCAGCAGCCTCCGACTAGGTATAGGGGAGACCCAGTACTTC.

This sequence joins TRBV19 and TRBJ2-1; D call uncertain. V shed 0 bases and J shed 10 bases, with 19 bases lying between them. CDR1 and CDR2 (germline): LNHDA, SQIVND (reference sequence). The CDR3 is 16 residues long. The CDR3 spells CASSIDLSKSHCEQFF. The CDR3 nucleotides read TGTGCCAGTAGTATAGATCTATCGAAGAGTCATTGCGAGCAGTTCTTC.

This clone showed up just once. This chain links TRBV27 with TRBJ1-2, with D uncertain. Germline CDR1 reads MNHEY; CDR2 reads SMNVEV (reference sequence). The CDR3 covers 13 residues. Trimming left V 3 bases short and J 10 bases short, with 15 bases between. CDR3 in amino acids: CASSFKAEASYTF. The CDR3 nucleotides are TGTGCCAGCAGTTTTAAGGCAGAGGCGTCCTACACCTTC.

The chain uses TRBV5-1 and TRBJ2-3; TRBD2 matches 9 bases. The CDR3 is made up of 18 amino acids. V dropped 0 bases and J dropped 1; count of bases not matched to a gene: 9. Per germline, CDR1 SGHRS and CDR2 YFSETQ. This CDR3 is CASSLVAGARWGTDTQYF. CDR3 sequence (DNA): TGCGCCAGCAGCTTGGTAGCGGGGGCGCGCTGGGGCACAGATACGCAGTATTTT.

The gene calls are TRBV28 and TRBJ1-3; TRBD1 aligns across 9 bases. The CDR3 contains 14 residues. After removal of 5 bases from V and 4 bases from J, the junction contained 3 bases not matched to a gene. Germline values: CDR1 MDHEN, CDR2 SYDVKM. The CDR3 nucleotides read TGTGCCAGCAGTCTAGGACAGGGGGGAAACACCATATATTTT. This translates into CASSLGQGGNTIYF.

The chain uses TRBV9 and TRBJ2-7, with 13 nucleotides matching TRBD2. Germline values: CDR1 SGDLS, CDR2 YYNGEE. The CDR3 runs 19 residues. The J segment lost 2 bases and the V segment lost 0 bases, leaving 11 bases of the junction unmatched. CDR3 sequence reads: CASSVGTSGGLIQPYEQYF. In DNA, the CDR3 is TGTGCCAGCAGCGTAGGGACTAGCGGGGGCTTGATCCAGCCCTACGAGCAGTACTTC.

This clone is deemed medium-sized. This chain uses TRBV5-4 with TRBJ2-3; 10 nucleotides agree with TRBD2. The CDR3 extends over 16 amino acids. J lost 2 bases, V lost 3 bases, and 6 bases had no gene match. Germline assignment: CDR1 SGHNT and CDR2 YYREEE (reference sequence). The CDR3 loop is CASSWASGRTTDTQYF. The CDR3 region has the DNA TGTGCCAGCAGCTGGGCTAGCGGGAGAACCACAGATACGCAGTATTTT. The variable domain in full, with the rest retrieved from reference TRBV5-4 and TRBJ2-3, is ETGVTQSPTHLIKTRGQQVTLRCSSQSGHNTVSWYQQALGQGPQFIFQYYREEENGRGNFPPRFSGLQFPNYSSELNVNALELDDSALYLCASSWASGRTTDTQYFGPGTRLTVL.

This clone was detected only once. The rearrangement joins TRBV3-1 (or the pseudogene TRBV3-2) to TRBJ2-1; unclear D gene. From germline, CDR1 is LGHDT and CDR2 YNNKEL (reference sequence). V was cut by 4 bases and J by 11 bases, with 9 bases left in between. The length of the CDR3 is 11 residues. DNA for the CDR3: TGTGCCAGCAGCCTACTCGACCAGCAGTTCTTC. Protein product: CASSLLDQQFF.

This rearrangement joins TRBV7-9 to TRBJ1-2, with 7 bases fitting TRBD1. V shed 5 bases, J shed 8 bases, and the junction held 8 bases outside the gene matches. CDR1 SEHNR and CDR2 FQNEAQ come from the germline V gene (reference sequence). CDR3 length: 13 amino acids. CDR3 protein: CASSKLTGEGYTF. CDR3 coding DNA: TGTGCCAGCAGCAAACTAACAGGGGAAGGCTACACCTTC.

Points on this clone: The sample has other DNA sequences that encode this CDR3 too. The V call is TRBV6-5, the J call TRBJ2-5, with D maybe TRBD1 (6 bases). This CDR3 has 13 amino acids. CDR1 is MNHEY and CDR2 is SVGAGI in the germline V gene. The germline V and J ends were trimmed by 3 bases and 4 bases, with 9 bases remaining between them. The CDR3 sequence is CASSYSRGETQYF. The CDR3, as DNA: TGTGCCAGCAGTTATTCCAGGGGAGAGACCCAGTACTTC.

This clone was counted once. The chain combines TRBV24-1 with TRBJ2-2; no clear D. CDR1 is KGHDR, CDR2 SFDVKD, per germline. Trimming took off 7 bases at V and 1 base at J, with 15 bases between the two ends. This CDR3 comprises 16 residues. The CDR3 loop reads CATSPTLKLNTGELFF. CDR3 bases: TGTGCCACCAGCCCCACACTTAAATTGAACACCGGGGAGCTGTTTTTT.

This clone was seen just once. The chain couples TRBV7-8 to TRBJ1-3; possible D gene TRBD1, 5 bases. Germline values: CDR1 SGHVS, CDR2 FQNEAQ. The CDR3 length is 15 residues. V lost 4 bases and J 2 bases, leaving 12 bases between the germline ends. The CDR3 DNA sequence: TGTGCCAGCAGCTCGCGGGACTTCCCTGGAAACACCATATATTTT. Its protein is CASSSRDFPGNTIYF.

This clone was detected once. The rearrangement links TRBV4-3 to TRBJ1-1, with D possibly being TRBD1 (6 bases). With 4 bases removed from V and 1 base from J, the gap between germline ends came to 13 bases. The CDR3 spans 15 residues. Germline V gene lookup returns CDR1 LGHNA and CDR2 YSLEER. CDR3 coding DNA: TGCGCCAGCAGCCCGAAGGACAGCCGGAACACTGAAGCTTTCTTT. Amino acids: CASSPKDSRNTEAFF.

The rearrangement joins TRBV2 to TRBJ1-3; TRBD1 matches at 8 bases. Trimming removed 10 bases from V and 0 bases from J; junction bases left unmatched: 2. The CDR3 spans 13 residues. Looked up from germline, CDR1 is SNHLY and CDR2 is FYNNEI. The CDR3 bases are TGTGCCACAGACAGGGGCTCTGGAAACACCATATATTTT. It specifies CATDRGSGNTIYF. Based on the CDR3 plus reference TRBV2 and TRBJ1-3, the full variable domain is EPEVTQTPSHQVTQMGQEVILRCVPISNHLYFYWYRQILGQKVEFLVSFYNNEISEKSEIFDDQFSVERPDGSNFTLKIRSTKLEDSAMYFCATDRGSGNTIYFGEGSWLTVV.

The chain couples TRBV7-2 to TRBJ2-7; D unresolved. The CDR3 length is 14 residues. Germline V CDR1 and CDR2: SGHTA, FQGNSA. V gave up 4 bases and J gave up 1 base, with 11 bases separating them. The CDR3 protein is CASSSRTLSYEQYF. The CDR3 coding sequence is TGTGCCAGCAGCTCACGGACCCTGTCCTACGAGCAGTACTTC.

The chain combines TRBV5-5 with TRBJ1-1, with D perhaps TRBD1 (6 bases). V lost 5 bases and J lost 10, with 21 bases in between. Germline values: CDR1 SGHKS, CDR2 YYEKEE (reference sequence). This CDR3 is built from 14 residues. In DNA, the CDR3 is TGTGCCAGCAGTCTGACACCGATCGGGGGCGGAGCTTTCTTT. This translates into CASSLTPIGGGAFF.

The chain joins TRBV3-1 (or the pseudogene TRBV3-2) to TRBJ2-1; perhaps TRBD1 as D (6 bases). CDR1 and CDR2 from the germline V gene are LGHDT and YNNKEL (reference sequence). The ends were cut back, 1 base at V and 9 bases at J, with 16 bases in the middle. The CDR3 runs to 15 residues. The CDR3 DNA is TGTGCCAGCAGCCAAGGGGCGGGTAGCAGGGGTGAGCAGTTCTTC. This encodes CASSQGAGSRGEQFF.

The CDR3 loop is CASSTGAGVETQYF. As DNA, the CDR3 is TGTGCCAGTAGTACGGGAGCGGGGGTAGAGACCCAGTACTTC. This chain joins TRBV19 and TRBJ2-5, with TRBD2 identical over 8 bases. Germline loops: CDR1 LNHDA, CDR2 SQIVND (reference sequence). The CDR3 sequence is 14 residues long. V lost 4 bases and J lost 4; bases outside the gene matches: 5.

The chain has TRBV3-1 (or the pseudogene TRBV3-2) and TRBJ2-1; D is perhaps TRBD2 (7 bases). The CDR3 runs to 15 residues. Germline-derived CDR1 and CDR2 are LGHDT and YNNKEL (reference sequence). V was pared by 3 bases and J by 7 bases, with 16 bases between. CDR3 region: CASSQGGGRGNEQFF. CDR3 sequence (DNA): TGTGCCAGCAGCCAGGGGGGGGGTAGGGGGAATGAGCAGTTCTTC.

The chain is built from TRBV9 and TRBJ1-1; D is undetermined. This CDR3 spans 14 amino acids. The germline CDR1 and CDR2 sequences are SGDLS and YYNGEE. The V end was cut by 4 bases, the J end by 10 bases, with 20 bases between. DNA for the CDR3: TGTGCCAGCAGCCCCGGCCCTCCCGATGTGGGAGCTTTCTTT. Its translation is CASSPGPPDVGAFF.

The V call is TRBV6-5, the J call TRBJ1-1, with D perhaps TRBD1 (5 bases). Germline CDR1 MNHEY, CDR2 SVGAGI. Trimming left V 4 bases short and J 0 bases short, with 9 bases between. The CDR3 is 14 amino acids. In DNA form, the CDR3 reads TGTGCCAGCAGTTTCAGGGCGCTGAACACTGAAGCTTTCTTT. Protein: CASSFRALNTEAFF.

The V call is TRBV6-5, the J call TRBJ1-5; D perhaps matches TRBD1 (5 bases). The CDR3 is 13 residues long. From germline, CDR1 is MNHEY and CDR2 SVGAGI. Trimming left V 1 base short and J 11 bases short, with 12 bases between. This CDR3 is CASSYFERGTQHF. The CDR3 bases are TGTGCCAGCAGTTACTTCGAACGGGGCACCCAGCATTTT.